These T cell receptor beta chains were read from a single sample in a study of PD-1 blockade in classical Hodgkin lymphoma. Repertoires were generated with immunoSEQ multiplex PCR, while TCRdb's copy carries only in-frame clones and drops some. The table lists around 58,000 clones, over 85% of them singletons. The starting material was peripheral blood mononuclear cells (PBMCs), obtained at baseline. Receptor source: a human donor with classical Hodgkin lymphoma. Each CDR3 is given with its conserved first and last residue. D genes are given only for firm matches. Clone size is given for some rows only: seen once, a few or many times, or a class if the clone is expanded.

d_call j_call clone_size v_call cdr3_nt cdr3_aa
TRBD2 TRBJ2-3 . TRBV7-2 TGTGCCAGCAGCTTAGGGACTAGCGGTAAACGCACAGATACGCAGTATTTT CASSLGTSGKRTDTQYF
. TRBJ2-7 . TRBV11-2 TGTGCCAGCAGCTTAGGATGGGGGACTTTCACCTACGAGCAGTACTTC CASSLGWGTFTYEQYF
. TRBJ2-7 . TRBV7-6 TGTGCCAGCGCGACCGGGACGGTCTCCTACGAGCAGTACTTC CASATGTVSYEQYF
. TRBJ2-5 few TRBV2 TGTGCCAGCACCGACAGAGAGACCCAGTACTTC CASTDRETQYF
. TRBJ2-7 . TRBV6-5 TGTGCCAGCAGCCCAACCTCCTACGAGCAGTACTTC CASSPTSYEQYF
. TRBJ1-4 . TRBV4-1 TGCGCCAGCAGCCAAGAGGGCAGAAATAATGAAAAACTGTTTTTT CASSQEGRNNEKLFF
TRBD1 TRBJ2-1 . TRBV7-4 TGTGCCAGCAGCTCTAGGGTGGGGGACAGCCGTTTCAGCTACAATGAGCAGTTCTTC CASSSRVGDSRFSYNEQFF
. TRBJ2-5 . TRBV10-3 TGTGCCATCGGTGACGGAAGGGGACAAGAGACCCAGTACTTC CAIGDGRGQETQYF
TRBD1 TRBJ1-5 . TRBV25-1 TGTGCCAGCGCACCGACAGGGCTAGGTCAGCCCCAGCATTTT CASAPTGLGQPQHF
TRBD2 TRBJ2-1 . TRBV7-6 TGTGCCAGCAGTATTAGCGGGATCTCCTACAATGAGCAGTTCTTC CASSISGISYNEQFF
TRBD1 TRBJ2-1 . TRBV7-8 TGTGCCAGCAGCTTAGCGAGACAGGGGTTTAATGAGCAGTTCTTC CASSLARQGFNEQFF
TRBD2 TRBJ2-1 . TRBV27 TGTGCCAGTGCCTCCGGGCTAGCGGGGAACAATGAGCAGTTCTTC CASASGLAGNNEQFF
. TRBJ2-1 . TRBV15 TGTGCCACCAGCAGAGAGTCACAGGGTTACGATGAGCAGTTCTTC CATSRESQGYDEQFF
. TRBJ1-5 . TRBV18 TGTGCCAGCTCACCCTTAGGACCTGGGCCCCAGCATTTT CASSPLGPGPQHF
. TRBJ1-1 . TRBV7-3 TGTGCCAGCAGCTCGACCGATTACACTGAAGCTTTCTTT CASSSTDYTEAFF
. TRBJ1-2 . TRBV7-9 TGTGCCAGCAGCTTAGCAGGGAACTATGGCTACACCTTC CASSLAGNYGYTF
. TRBJ2-7 . TRBV11-2 TGTGCCAGCAGCTCGTTGCTCTACGAGCAGTACTTC CASSSLLYEQYF
TRBD1 TRBJ2-2 . TRBV4-2 TGTGCCAGCAGCCAGCCGGGACAGGGCTTCACCGGGGAGCTGTTTTTT CASSQPGQGFTGELFF
TRBD2 TRBJ2-7 . TRBV7-8 TGTGCCAGCAGCTTCGGGGGGGCAGGGGTCTACGAGCAGTACTTC CASSFGGAGVYEQYF
. TRBJ2-1 . TRBV19 TGTGCCAGTAGTACCCCACGTCGGGGTTTGAGCTCCTACAATGAGCAGTTCTTC CASSTPRRGLSSYNEQFF
TRBD1 TRBJ2-5 . TRBV7-9 TGTGCCAGCAGTGTTATCATTGACAGGGGCGAGACCCAGTACTTC CASSVIIDRGETQYF
. TRBJ2-5 . TRBV27 TGTGCCAGCTTGGAAGGAGGGACCCAGTACTTC CASLEGGTQYF